The 25 T cell receptor beta chains listed next were all sequenced from one sample in a study of shared clonotypes between healthy human individuals. Sequencing used immunoSEQ multiplex PCR; TCRdb keeps in-frame clones, though not all of them. The data contain millions of clones, about 95% of them singletons. CD8 cells classed as naive were CD45RO-negative and positively selected for CCR7, excluding terminally differentiated effector memory CD45RA+ cells. Sequenced: naive CD8+ T cells sorted from blood. The receptors here all came from a man aged 18 to 30 in good health.

The chain carries TRBV29-1 and TRBJ2-3, with D possibly TRBD2 on 6 matching bases. This CDR3 is 14 amino acids long. The germline V and J ends were trimmed by 7 bases and 3 bases, with 17 bases remaining between them. Germline V gene data show CDR1 as SQVTM and CDR2 as ANQGSEA. The CDR3 loop reads CSAGGEVGTDTQYF. The CDR3 nucleotides are TGCAGCGCCGGAGGGGAGGTGGGGACAGATACGCAGTATTTT.

V and J are TRBV6-6 and TRBJ1-1, with 7 bases lining up with TRBD1. The length of the CDR3 is 15 residues. Germline trimming cut 2 bases from V and 1 base from J; bases unmatched to any gene: 4. Germline loops: CDR1 MNHNY, CDR2 SVGAGI (reference sequence). The CDR3 is CASSYVRTGNTEAFF. CDR3 nucleotide sequence: TGTGCCAGCAGTTACGTTCGGACAGGGAACACTGAAGCTTTCTTT.

The chain joins TRBV30 to TRBJ1-4; D not resolved. V gave up 1 base and J gave up 8 bases, with 8 bases separating them. CDR3 length: 12 amino acids. Looked up from germline, CDR1 is GTSNPN and CDR2 is SVGIG (reference sequence). CDR3 bases: TGTGCCTGGAGTGGGACGGGGGAAAAACTGTTTTTT. Translated: CAWSGTGEKLFF.

The CDR3: CASSVLTSGAQFF. The CDR3 bases are TGTGCCAGCAGCGTCCTGACTAGCGGGGCGCAGTTCTTC. The gene calls are TRBV7-9 and TRBJ2-1; TRBD2 matches 11 bases. The trim removed 5 bases at V and 12 bases at J, leaving 6 bases unmatched. The CDR3 covers 13 residues. The germline CDR1 and CDR2 sequences are SEHNR and FQNEAQ (reference sequence).

The chain combines TRBV7-9 with TRBJ2-1; perhaps TRBD1 as D (6 bases). The length of the CDR3 is 12 residues. Trimming cost V 5 bases and J 8 bases, with 10 bases left between them. Germline V gene data show CDR1 as SEHNR and CDR2 as FQNEAQ (reference sequence). CDR3 sequence reads: CASSEGVYEQFF. In nucleotides, the CDR3 is TGTGCCAGCAGCGAGGGGGTTTATGAGCAGTTCTTC.

The genes are TRBV14 and TRBJ2-3; 7 nucleotides agree with TRBD1. Germline lookup yields CDR1 SGHDN and CDR2 FVKESK. Trimming cost V 2 bases and J 4 bases; bases outside gene matches: 6. This CDR3 is 15 amino acids long. CDR3 residues: CASSQWPGGPDTQYF. The DNA for the CDR3 is TGTGCCAGCAGCCAATGGCCAGGGGGACCAGATACGCAGTATTTT.

Regarding this clone: Other DNA sequences from this sample encode an identical CDR3 as well. This rearrangement joins TRBV5-8 to TRBJ2-7; perhaps TRBD1 as D (6 bases). Germline V CDR1 and CDR2: SGHTS, YDEGEE. The CDR3 has 13 residues. V lost 2 bases and J 1 base, leaving 7 bases between the germline ends. The CDR3: CASSFQGSYEQYF. The CDR3 DNA reads as TGTGCCAGCAGCTTTCAGGGGTCCTACGAGCAGTACTTC.

This chain links TRBV25-1 with TRBJ2-1; perhaps TRBD1 as D (5 bases). V lost 3 bases and J 6 bases, leaving 12 bases between the germline ends. The V gene's germline CDR1 is MGHDK and CDR2 SYGVNS. CDR3 length equals 14 residues. CDR3 DNA: TGTGCCAGCAGTGACAGGGCCCTCTTCAATGAGCAGTTCTTC. Translating gives CASSDRALFNEQFF.

Comments on this clone: Distinct nucleotide sequences in the sample also encode this CDR3. This chain connects TRBV9 to TRBJ2-7; no reliable D call. The CDR3 totals 13 residues. Germline CDR1 SGDLS, CDR2 YYNGEE. V lost 4 bases and J 1 base, leaving 9 bases between the germline ends. The CDR3 DNA reads TGTGCCAGCAGCTTCTCCGGGTCCTACGAGCAGTACTTC. This translates into CASSFSGSYEQYF.

This clone appeared once. This chain uses TRBV5-1 with TRBJ2-7, with D perhaps TRBD1 or TRBD2 (5 bases each). Germline V lookup: CDR1 SGHRS, CDR2 YFSETQ. The CDR3 covers 15 residues. Trimming took off 9 bases at V and 5 bases at J, with 24 bases between the two ends. The CDR3 loop reads CANESGTPTCDEQYF. The CDR3 region has the DNA TGCGCCAACGAATCCGGGACCCCAACGTGCGACGAGCAGTACTTC.

This chain links TRBV5-6 with TRBJ2-5, with TRBD1 identical over 7 bases. The germline V gene encodes CDR1 SGHDT and CDR2 YYEEEE. V trimming: 1 base; J trimming: 3 bases; junction bases outside the gene matches: 6. The CDR3 extends over 15 amino acids. DNA for the CDR3: TGTGCCAGCAGCTTGTGGACCACAGGGGAAGAGACCCAGTACTTC. It encodes CASSLWTTGEETQYF. Based on the CDR3 plus reference TRBV5-6 and TRBJ2-5, the full variable domain is DAGVTQSPTHLIKTRGQQVTLRCSPKSGHDTVSWYQQALGQGPQFIFQYYEEEERQRGNFPDRFSGHQFPNYSSELNVNALLLGDSALYLCASSLWTTGEETQYFGPGTRLLVL.

V is TRBV9 and J is TRBJ1-5; TRBD1 matches at 11 bases. CDR1 is SGDLS and CDR2 is YYNGEE in the germline V gene. This CDR3 comprises 14 residues. J was trimmed by 7 bases and V by 3 bases; bases with no gene match: 3. The CDR3: CASSEGQGDQPQHF. The CDR3 DNA follows: TGTGCCAGCAGCGAGGGACAGGGGGACCAGCCCCAGCATTTT.

The chain is built from TRBV6-1 and TRBJ2-7; D gene unclear. Germline V gives CDR1 MNHNS, CDR2 SASEGT. V lost 2 bases and J lost 1, with 6 bases in between. This CDR3 contains 13 residues. CDR3 bases: TGTGCCAGCAGTGAATTGTGGTCCTACGAGCAGTACTTC. As protein: CASSELWSYEQYF.

In DNA, the CDR3 is TGTGCCAGCAGCTTAGGTACGGGACTAGCTTACAATGAGCAGTTCTTC. Protein: CASSLGTGLAYNEQFF. The chain recombines TRBV11-2 with TRBJ2-1, with 9 bases matching TRBD2. Trimming removed 1 base from V and 4 bases from J; junction bases left unmatched: 5. The CDR3 is 16 amino acids. The germline V gene encodes CDR1 SGHAT and CDR2 FQNNGV. Variable domain in full (rest from reference TRBV11-2 and TRBJ2-1): EAGVAQSPRYKIIEKRQSVAFWCNPISGHATLYWYQQILGQGPKLLIQFQNNGVVDDSQLPKDRFSAERLKGVDSTLKIQPAKLEDSAVYLCASSLGTGLAYNEQFFGPGTRLTVL.

CDR3 loop: CASSYNGLAGQETQYF. CDR3 nucleotide sequence: TGTGCCAGCAGTTACAACGGACTAGCGGGGCAAGAGACCCAGTACTTC. The rearrangement uses TRBV6-5 and TRBJ2-5, with 12 bases lining up with TRBD2. CDR1 and CDR2 from the germline V gene are MNHEY and SVGAGI. Trimming took 2 bases from V and 2 from J; bases not matched to a gene: 3. CDR3 length: 16 residues.

This sequence joins TRBV18 and TRBJ2-1, with 9 bases fitting TRBD1. The trim removed 3 bases at V and 0 bases at J, leaving 6 bases unmatched. Germline loops: CDR1 KGHSH, CDR2 LQKENI. This CDR3 has 17 residues. The CDR3 loop is CASSPLGQGISYNEQFF. DNA of the CDR3: TGTGCCAGCTCACCCTTAGGACAGGGGATCTCCTACAATGAGCAGTTCTTC.

J is TRBJ2-1 and V is TRBV4-3; no clear D. Trimming removed 0 bases from V and 4 bases from J, with 10 bases in between. The CDR3 has 15 residues. CDR1 and CDR2 from the germline V gene are LGHNA and YSLEER. The CDR3 sequence is CASSQDRAWYNEQFF. CDR3 in DNA: TGCGCCAGCAGCCAAGATAGAGCTTGGTACAATGAGCAGTTCTTC.

The chain combines TRBV7-9 with TRBJ2-7; no clear D. Germline V gene lookup returns CDR1 SEHNR and CDR2 FQNEAQ (reference sequence). CDR3 size: 13 residues. V lost 2 bases to trimming and J lost 6 bases, with 11 bases between them. CDR3 sequence (DNA): TGTGCCAGCAGCTTAATAACTGGGTCCGAGCAGTACTTC. Translating gives CASSLITGSEQYF. The entire variable domain, with the rest obtained from reference TRBV7-9 and TRBJ2-7, is as follows: DTGVSQNPRHKITKRGQNVTFRCDPISEHNRLYWYRQTLGQGPEFLTYFQNEAQLEKSRLLSDRFSAERPKGSFSTLEIQRTEQGDSAMYLCASSLITGSEQYFGPGTRLTVT.

V is TRBV29-1 and J is TRBJ2-5; D may match TRBD1 or TRBD2 (5 bases each). Trimming pared 3 bases from V and 5 bases from J, leaving 19 bases between. This CDR3 has 15 amino acids. The germline CDR1 and CDR2 sequences are SQVTM and ANQGSEA. The CDR3 region is CSVEGRAGRTETQYF. Written as DNA, the CDR3 is TGCAGCGTTGAGGGTAGGGCAGGGAGAACGGAGACCCAGTACTTC.

J is TRBJ2-7 and V is TRBV29-1; a weak D match, TRBD1 (6 bases). The germline V gene has CDR1 SQVTM and CDR2 ANQGSEA. This CDR3 contains 15 residues. The ends were cut back, 5 bases at V and 3 bases at J, with 20 bases in the middle. In nucleotides, the CDR3 is TGCAGCGTTTCTTTCTTTCGACAGGCCTTCTACGAGCAGTACTTC. It codes for CSVSFFRQAFYEQYF.

The chain joins TRBV7-2 to TRBJ2-7; the D is unclear. Germline V gives CDR1 SGHTA, CDR2 FQGNSA. This CDR3 has 13 amino acids. V lost 4 bases and J lost 4, with 11 bases in between. The CDR3 bases are TGTGCCAGCAGCTCATCTGGATGGTACGAGCAGTACTTC. Translation: CASSSSGWYEQYF.

The J gene is TRBJ2-1, the V gene TRBV6-6; 7 bases are shared with TRBD2. This CDR3 has 15 residues. In germline, CDR1 is MNHNY, CDR2 SVGAGI (reference sequence). The V and J ends lost 6 bases and 5 bases, in that order; junction bases with no gene match: 10. This CDR3 is CASSQRDLGNNEQFF. CDR3 nucleotides: TGTGCCAGCAGCCAGCGGGACTTGGGGAACAATGAGCAGTTCTTC.

V gene TRBV27 combines with J gene TRBJ2-7; 8 positions agree with TRBD2. The length of the CDR3 is 16 residues. The germline gives CDR1 MNHEY, CDR2 SMNVEV (reference sequence). V lost 5 bases to trimming and J lost 3 bases; unmatched junction nucleotides: 12. CDR3 loop: CASSQSGLAGNYEQYF. In nucleotides, the CDR3 is TGTGCCAGCAGTCAATCAGGACTAGCCGGGAACTACGAGCAGTACTTC.

With regard to this clone: The sample carries other DNA sequences with the same CDR3. This sequence joins TRBV4-1 and TRBJ2-3; D unresolved. Germline V CDR1 and CDR2: MGHRA, YSYEKL. The CDR3 contains 13 residues. Trimming cost V 3 bases and J 2 bases, with 6 bases left between them. CDR3 bases: TGCGCCAGCAGCCAGGATTTCACAGATACGCAGTATTTT. It specifies CASSQDFTDTQYF.

The chain recombines TRBV2 with TRBJ2-7; D perhaps matches TRBD1 (6 bases). Germline assignment: CDR1 SNHLY and CDR2 FYNNEI. Trimming left V 0 bases short and J 3 bases short, with 9 bases between. There are 14 residues in the CDR3. The CDR3 region is CASSEAIRGYEQYF. CDR3 bases: TGTGCCAGCAGTGAAGCAATCAGGGGCTACGAGCAGTACTTC.